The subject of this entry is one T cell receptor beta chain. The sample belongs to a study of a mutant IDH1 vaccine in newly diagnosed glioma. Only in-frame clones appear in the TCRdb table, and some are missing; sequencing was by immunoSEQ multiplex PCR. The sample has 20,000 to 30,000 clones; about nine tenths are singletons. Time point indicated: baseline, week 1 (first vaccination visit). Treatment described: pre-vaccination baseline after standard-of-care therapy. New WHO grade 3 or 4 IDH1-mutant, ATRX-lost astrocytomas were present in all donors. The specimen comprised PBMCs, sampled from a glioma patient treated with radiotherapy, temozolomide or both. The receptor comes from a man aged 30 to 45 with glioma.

CDR3 coding DNA: TGTGCCAGCTCACCACCCGATCCGGCAGGCCTCCCGAGGGAGACCCAGTACTTC. It specifies CASSPPDPAGLPRETQYF. The chain is built from TRBV18 and TRBJ2-5, with no clear D. This CDR3 spans 18 amino acids. The V and J ends lost 0 bases and 5 bases respectively, with 22 bases between them. Germline values: CDR1 KGHSH, CDR2 LQKENI.